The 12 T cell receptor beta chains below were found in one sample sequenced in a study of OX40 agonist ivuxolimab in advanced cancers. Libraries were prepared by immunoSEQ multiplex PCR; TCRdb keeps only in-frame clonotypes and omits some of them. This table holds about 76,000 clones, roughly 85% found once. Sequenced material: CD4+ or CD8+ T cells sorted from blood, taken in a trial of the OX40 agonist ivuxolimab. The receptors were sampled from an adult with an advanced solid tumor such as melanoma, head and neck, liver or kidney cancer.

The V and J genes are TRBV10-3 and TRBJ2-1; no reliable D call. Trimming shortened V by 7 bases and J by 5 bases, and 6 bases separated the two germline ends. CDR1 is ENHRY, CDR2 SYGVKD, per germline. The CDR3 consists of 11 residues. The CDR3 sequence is CAIMVNNEQFF. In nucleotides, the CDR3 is TGTGCCATCATGGTGAACAATGAGCAGTTCTTC.

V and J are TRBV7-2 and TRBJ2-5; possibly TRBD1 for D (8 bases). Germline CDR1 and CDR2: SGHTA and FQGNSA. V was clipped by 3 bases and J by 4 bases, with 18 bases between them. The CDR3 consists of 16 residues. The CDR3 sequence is CASSLGTQGGRETQYF. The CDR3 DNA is TGTGCCAGCAGCTTGGGGACACAGGGGGGGAGAGAGACCCAGTACTTC.

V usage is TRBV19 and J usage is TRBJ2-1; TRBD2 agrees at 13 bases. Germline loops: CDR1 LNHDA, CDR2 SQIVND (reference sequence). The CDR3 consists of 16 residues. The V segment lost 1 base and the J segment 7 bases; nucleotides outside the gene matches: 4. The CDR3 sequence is CASSIATSGRSNEQFF. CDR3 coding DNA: TGTGCCAGTAGTATAGCGACTAGCGGGAGGAGTAATGAGCAGTTCTTC.

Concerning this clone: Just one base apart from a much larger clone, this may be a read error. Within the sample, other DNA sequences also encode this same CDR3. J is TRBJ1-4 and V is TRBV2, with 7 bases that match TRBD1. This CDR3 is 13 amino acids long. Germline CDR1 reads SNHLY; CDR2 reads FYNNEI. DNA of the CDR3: TGTGCTAGCTGCCGGGACAGAGATGAAAAACTGTTTTTT. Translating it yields CASCRDRDEKLFF.

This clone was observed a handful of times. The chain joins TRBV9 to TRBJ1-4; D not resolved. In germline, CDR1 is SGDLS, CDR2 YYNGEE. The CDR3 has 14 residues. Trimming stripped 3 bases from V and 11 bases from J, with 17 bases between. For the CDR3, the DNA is TGTGCCAGCAGCGGAGCCGTGGATTCCGGGAAACTGTTTTTT. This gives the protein CASSGAVDSGKLFF.

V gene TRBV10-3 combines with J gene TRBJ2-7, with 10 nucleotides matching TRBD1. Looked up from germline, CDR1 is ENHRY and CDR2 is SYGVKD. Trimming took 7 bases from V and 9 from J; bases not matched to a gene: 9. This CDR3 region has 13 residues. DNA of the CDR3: TGTGCCATCACCGGGACAGGGGAGTTGGCGCAGTACTTC. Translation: CAITGTGELAQYF.

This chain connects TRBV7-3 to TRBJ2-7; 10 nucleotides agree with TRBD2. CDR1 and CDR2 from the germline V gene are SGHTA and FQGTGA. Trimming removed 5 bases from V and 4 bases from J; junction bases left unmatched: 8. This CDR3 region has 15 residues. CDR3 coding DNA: TGTGCCAGCAGCCCAGCGGGAGGGCCGCTATACGAGCAGTACTTC. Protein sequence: CASSPAGGPLYEQYF. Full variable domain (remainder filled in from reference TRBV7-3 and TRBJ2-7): GAGVSQTPSNKVTEKGKYVELRCDPISGHTALYWYRQSLGQGPEFLIYFQGTGAADDSGLPNDRFFAVRPEGSVSTLKIQRTERGDSAVYLCASSPAGGPLYEQYFGPGTRLTVT.

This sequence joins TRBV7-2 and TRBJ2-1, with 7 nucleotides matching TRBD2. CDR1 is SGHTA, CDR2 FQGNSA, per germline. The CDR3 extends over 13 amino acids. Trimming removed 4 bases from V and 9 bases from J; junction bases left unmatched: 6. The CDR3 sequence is CASSSGREGEQFF. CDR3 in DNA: TGTGCCAGCAGCTCCGGCAGGGAGGGTGAGCAGTTCTTC.

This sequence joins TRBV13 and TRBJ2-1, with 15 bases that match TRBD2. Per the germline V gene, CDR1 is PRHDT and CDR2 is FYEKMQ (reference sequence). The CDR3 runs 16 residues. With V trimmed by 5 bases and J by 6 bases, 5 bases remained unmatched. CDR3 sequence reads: CASSAGGLAGGNEQFF. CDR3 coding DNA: TGTGCCAGCAGCGCTGGGGGACTAGCGGGGGGCAATGAGCAGTTCTTC.

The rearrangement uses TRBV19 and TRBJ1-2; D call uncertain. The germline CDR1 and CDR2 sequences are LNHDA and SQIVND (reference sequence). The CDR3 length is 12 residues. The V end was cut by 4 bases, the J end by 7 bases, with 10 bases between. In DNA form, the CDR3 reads TGTGCCAGTAGTAATACAGTGATTGGCTACACCTTC. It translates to CASSNTVIGYTF.

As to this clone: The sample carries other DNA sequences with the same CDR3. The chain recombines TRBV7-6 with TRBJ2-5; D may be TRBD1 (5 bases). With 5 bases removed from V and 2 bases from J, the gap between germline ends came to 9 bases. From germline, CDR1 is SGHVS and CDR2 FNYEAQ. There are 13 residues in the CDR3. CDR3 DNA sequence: TGTGCCAGCAGCACCGACAGACAAGAGACCCAGTACTTC. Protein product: CASSTDRQETQYF.

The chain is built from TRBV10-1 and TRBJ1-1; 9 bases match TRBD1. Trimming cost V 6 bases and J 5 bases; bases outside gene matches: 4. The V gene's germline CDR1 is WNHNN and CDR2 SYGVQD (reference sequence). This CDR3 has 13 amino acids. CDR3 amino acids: CASRSGQGTEAFF. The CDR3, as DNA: TGCGCCAGCAGGTCGGGACAGGGAACTGAAGCTTTCTTT.